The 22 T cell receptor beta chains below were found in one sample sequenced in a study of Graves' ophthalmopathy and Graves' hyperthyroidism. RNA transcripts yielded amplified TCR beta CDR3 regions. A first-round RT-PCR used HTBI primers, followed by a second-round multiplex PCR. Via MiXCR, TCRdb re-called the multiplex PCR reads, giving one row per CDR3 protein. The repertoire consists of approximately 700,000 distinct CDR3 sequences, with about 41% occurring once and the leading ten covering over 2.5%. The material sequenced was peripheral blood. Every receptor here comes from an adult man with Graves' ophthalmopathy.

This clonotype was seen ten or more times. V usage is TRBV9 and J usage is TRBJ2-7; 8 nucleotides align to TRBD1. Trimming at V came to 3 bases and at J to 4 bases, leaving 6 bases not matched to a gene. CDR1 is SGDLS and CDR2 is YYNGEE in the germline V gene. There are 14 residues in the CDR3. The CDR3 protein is CASSGSGGEYEQYF. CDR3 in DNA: TGTGCCAGCAGCGGCTCAGGGGGCGAATACGAGCAGTACTTC.

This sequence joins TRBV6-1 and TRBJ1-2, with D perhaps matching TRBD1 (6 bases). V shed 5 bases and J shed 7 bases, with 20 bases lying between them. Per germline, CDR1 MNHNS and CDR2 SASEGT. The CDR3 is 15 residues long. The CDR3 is CASSYSRGGPSGYTF. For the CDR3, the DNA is TGTGCCAGCAGTTACTCGCGGGGGGGGCCAAGTGGCTACACCTTC.

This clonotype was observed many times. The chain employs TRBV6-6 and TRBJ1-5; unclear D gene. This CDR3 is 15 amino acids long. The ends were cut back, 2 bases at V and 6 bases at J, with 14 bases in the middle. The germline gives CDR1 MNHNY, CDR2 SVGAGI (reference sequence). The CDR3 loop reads CASSYLSTARQPQHF. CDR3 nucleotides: TGTGCCAGCAGTTACCTTTCAACGGCGCGTCAGCCCCAGCATTTT.

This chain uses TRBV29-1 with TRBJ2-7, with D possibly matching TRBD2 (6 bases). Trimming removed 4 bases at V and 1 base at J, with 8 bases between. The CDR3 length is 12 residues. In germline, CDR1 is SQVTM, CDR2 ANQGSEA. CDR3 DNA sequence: TGCAGCGTTGGACGGGGGTCCTACGAGCAGTACTTC. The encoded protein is CSVGRGSYEQYF.

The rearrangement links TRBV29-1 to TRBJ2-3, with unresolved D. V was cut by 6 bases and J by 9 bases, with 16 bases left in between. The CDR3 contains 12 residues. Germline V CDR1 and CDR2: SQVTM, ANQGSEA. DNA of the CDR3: TGCAGCGTCGAATTAGGCGAAAGAACGCAGTATTTT. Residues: CSVELGERTQYF.

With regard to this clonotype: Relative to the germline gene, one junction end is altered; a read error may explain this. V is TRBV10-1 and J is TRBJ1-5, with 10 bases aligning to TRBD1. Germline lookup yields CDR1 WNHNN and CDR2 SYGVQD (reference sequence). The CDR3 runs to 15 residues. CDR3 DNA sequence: TGTGCCAGCAGTTTAAGGACAGGGGGGAGGCAGCCCCAGCATTTT. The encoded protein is CASSLRTGGRQPQHF.

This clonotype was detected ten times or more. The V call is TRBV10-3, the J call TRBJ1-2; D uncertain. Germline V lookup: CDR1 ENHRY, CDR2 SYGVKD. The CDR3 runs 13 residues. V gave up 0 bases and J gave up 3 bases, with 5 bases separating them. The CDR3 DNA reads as TGTGCCATCAGTGAGTCAGGGTACTATGGCTACACCTTC. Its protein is CAISESGYYGYTF.

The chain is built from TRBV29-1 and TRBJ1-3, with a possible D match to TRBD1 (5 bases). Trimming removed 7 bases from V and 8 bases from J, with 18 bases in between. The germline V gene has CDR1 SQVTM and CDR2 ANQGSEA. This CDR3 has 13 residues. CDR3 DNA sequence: TGCAGCGGTGGGGCCGAGGATGGCTACACCATATATTTT. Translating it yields CSGGAEDGYTIYF.

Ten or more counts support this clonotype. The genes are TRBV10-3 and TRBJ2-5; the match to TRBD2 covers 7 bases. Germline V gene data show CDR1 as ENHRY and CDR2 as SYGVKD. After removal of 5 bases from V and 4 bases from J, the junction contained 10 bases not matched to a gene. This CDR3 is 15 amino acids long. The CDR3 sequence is CAISRGDGAAETQYF. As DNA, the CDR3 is TGTGCCATCAGTCGGGGGGACGGGGCGGCAGAGACCCAGTACTTC.

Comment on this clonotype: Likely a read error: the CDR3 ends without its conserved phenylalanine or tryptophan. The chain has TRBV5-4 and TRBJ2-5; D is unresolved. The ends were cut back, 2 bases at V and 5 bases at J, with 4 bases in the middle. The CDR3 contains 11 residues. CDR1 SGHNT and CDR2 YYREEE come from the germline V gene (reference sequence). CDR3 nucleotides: TGTGCCAGCAGCTTCCGTGAGACCCAGTACCTC. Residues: CASSFRETQYL.

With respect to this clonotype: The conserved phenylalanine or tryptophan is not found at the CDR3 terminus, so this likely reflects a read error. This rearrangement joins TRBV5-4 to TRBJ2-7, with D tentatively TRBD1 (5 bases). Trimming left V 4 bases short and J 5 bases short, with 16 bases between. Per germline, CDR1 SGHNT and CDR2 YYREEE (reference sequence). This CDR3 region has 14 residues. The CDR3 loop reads CASSPAGIVDEQYC. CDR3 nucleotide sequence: TGTGCCAGCAGCCCGGCAGGGATAGTCGACGAGCAGTACTGC.

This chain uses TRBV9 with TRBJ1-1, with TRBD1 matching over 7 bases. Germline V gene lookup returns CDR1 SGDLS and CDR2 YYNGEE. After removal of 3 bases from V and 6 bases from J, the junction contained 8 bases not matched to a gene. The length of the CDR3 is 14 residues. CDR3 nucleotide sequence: TGTGCCAGCAGCGAGGGACAGCAAATCTCTGAAGCTTTCTTT. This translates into CASSEGQQISEAFF.

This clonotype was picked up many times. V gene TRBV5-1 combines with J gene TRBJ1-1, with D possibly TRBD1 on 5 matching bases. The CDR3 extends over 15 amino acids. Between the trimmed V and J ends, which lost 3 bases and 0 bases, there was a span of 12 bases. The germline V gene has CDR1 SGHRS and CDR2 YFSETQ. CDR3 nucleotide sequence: TGCGCCAGCAGCTGGCGGGACCGTATGAACACTGAAGCTTTCTTT. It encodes CASSWRDRMNTEAFF.

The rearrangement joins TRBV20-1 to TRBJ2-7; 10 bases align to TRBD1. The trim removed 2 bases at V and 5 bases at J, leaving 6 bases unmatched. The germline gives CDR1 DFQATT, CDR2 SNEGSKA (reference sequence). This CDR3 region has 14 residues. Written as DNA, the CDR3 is TGCAGTGCTAGACGGACAGGGGGGATGGACGAGCAGTACTTC. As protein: CSARRTGGMDEQYF.

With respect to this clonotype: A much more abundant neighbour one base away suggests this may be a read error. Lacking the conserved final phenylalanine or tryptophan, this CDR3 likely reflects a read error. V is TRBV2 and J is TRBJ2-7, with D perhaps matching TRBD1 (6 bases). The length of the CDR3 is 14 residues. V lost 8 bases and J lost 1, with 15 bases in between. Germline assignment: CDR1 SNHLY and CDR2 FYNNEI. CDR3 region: CASLRGTASYEQYL. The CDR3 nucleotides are TGTGCCAGCCTGAGGGGGACCGCATCCTACGAGCAGTACCTC.

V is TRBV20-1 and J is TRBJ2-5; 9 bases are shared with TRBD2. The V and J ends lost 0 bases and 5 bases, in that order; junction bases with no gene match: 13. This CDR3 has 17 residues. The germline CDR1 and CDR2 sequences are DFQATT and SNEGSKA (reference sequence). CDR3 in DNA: TGCAGTGCTAGAGATCTATTAGCGGGAGCCACCGGGGAGACCCAGTACTTC. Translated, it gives CSARDLLAGATGETQYF.

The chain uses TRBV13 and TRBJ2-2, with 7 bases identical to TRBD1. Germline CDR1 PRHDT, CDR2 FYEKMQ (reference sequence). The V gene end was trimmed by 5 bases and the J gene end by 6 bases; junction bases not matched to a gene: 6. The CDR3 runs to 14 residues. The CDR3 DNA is TGTGCCAGCAGCCCAGCGACAGGGTCCGGGGAGCTGTTTTTT. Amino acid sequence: CASSPATGSGELFF.

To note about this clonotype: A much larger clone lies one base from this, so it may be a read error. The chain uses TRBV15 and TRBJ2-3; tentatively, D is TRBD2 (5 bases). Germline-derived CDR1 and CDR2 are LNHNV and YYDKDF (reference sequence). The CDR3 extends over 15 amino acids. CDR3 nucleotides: TGTGTCACCAGCAGAGAGCGTGGCGGGCCAGATACGCAGTATTTT. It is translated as CVTSRERGGPDTQYF.

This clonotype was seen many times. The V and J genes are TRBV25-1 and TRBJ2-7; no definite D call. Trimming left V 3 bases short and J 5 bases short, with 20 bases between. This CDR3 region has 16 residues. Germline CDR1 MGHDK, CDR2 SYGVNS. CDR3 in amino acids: CASSDPLALKVNEQYF. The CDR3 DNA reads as TGTGCCAGCAGTGACCCCCTTGCCCTGAAGGTCAACGAGCAGTACTTC.

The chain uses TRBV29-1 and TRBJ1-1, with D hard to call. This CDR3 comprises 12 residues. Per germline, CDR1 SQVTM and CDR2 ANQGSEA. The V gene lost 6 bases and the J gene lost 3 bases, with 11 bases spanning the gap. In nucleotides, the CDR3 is TGCAGCGTCTTGACGGCGGACACTGAAGCTTTCTTT. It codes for CSVLTADTEAFF.

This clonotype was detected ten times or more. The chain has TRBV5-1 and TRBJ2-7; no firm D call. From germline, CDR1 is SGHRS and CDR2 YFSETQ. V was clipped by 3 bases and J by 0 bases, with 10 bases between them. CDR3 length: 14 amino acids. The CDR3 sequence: CASSSDTNSYEQYF. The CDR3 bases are TGCGCCAGCAGCTCCGACACCAACTCCTACGAGCAGTACTTC.

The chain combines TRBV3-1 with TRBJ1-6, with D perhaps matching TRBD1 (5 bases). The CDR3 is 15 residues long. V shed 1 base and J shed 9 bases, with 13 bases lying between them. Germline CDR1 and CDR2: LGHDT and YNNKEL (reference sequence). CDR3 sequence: CASSQAGGRSSPLHF. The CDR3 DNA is TGTGCCAGCAGCCAAGCCGGGGGTAGGAGTTCACCCCTCCACTTT.